These 25 T cell receptor beta chains share one sample of origin, sequenced in a study of CD8 T cells in Susac syndrome. The RNA, roughly 0.45 to 1 ug, was put through reverse transcription using random hexamers. MiXCR, run by TCRdb on the immunoSEQ multiplex PCR reads, gives a single entry per CDR3 protein. The sample lists some 130,000 distinct CDR3 sequences, just under 95% occurring once. The sequencing sample was made of CD8+ T cells from PBMCs. The receptors shown here come from a human donor with Susac syndrome.

The chain employs TRBV24-1 and TRBJ2-1; 15 bases are shared with TRBD2. V gave up 4 bases and J gave up 4 bases; unmatched junction bases: 10. CDR1 and CDR2 (germline): KGHDR, SFDVKD. The CDR3 covers 19 residues. CDR3 DNA sequence: TGTGCCACCAGTGACCCGGGACTAGCGGGAGGAATCCCTTACAATGAGCAGTTCTTC. Amino acid sequence: CATSDPGLAGGIPYNEQFF.

This chain joins TRBV9 and TRBJ2-1; the match to TRBD2 covers 12 bases. This CDR3 comprises 16 residues. Germline loops: CDR1 SGDLS, CDR2 YYNGEE. V was clipped by 4 bases and J by 2 bases; unmatched bases: 4. The CDR3 reads CASSLAGGTTYNEQFF. The CDR3 nucleotides read TGTGCCAGCAGCCTAGCGGGAGGGACCACCTACAATGAGCAGTTCTTC.

The J gene is TRBJ2-1, the V gene TRBV20-1; D is ambiguous. Germline V gene sequence: CDR1 DFQATT, CDR2 SNEGSKA (reference sequence). Between the trimmed V and J ends, which lost 5 bases and 7 bases, there was a span of 15 bases. The CDR3 runs 13 residues. The CDR3 sequence is CSARRTIGNEQFF. The DNA for the CDR3 is TGCAGTGCTCGACGAACAATTGGGAATGAGCAGTTCTTC.

The chain employs TRBV7-6 and TRBJ2-1, with TRBD2 as a possible D gene (5 bases). Germline loops: CDR1 SGHVS, CDR2 FNYEAQ. V was cut by 1 base and J by 6 bases, with 13 bases left in between. This CDR3 spans 15 amino acids. The DNA for the CDR3 is TGTGCCAGCAGCTTAGGGGCGGGCGAACCCAATGAGCAGTTCTTC. This codes for CASSLGAGEPNEQFF.

The chain uses TRBV11-3 and TRBJ2-5, with D perhaps being TRBD1 or TRBD2 (6 bases each). This CDR3 is 15 amino acids long. Trimming pared 5 bases from V and 2 bases from J, leaving 15 bases between. The germline V gene encodes CDR1 SGHNT and CDR2 YENEEA. The CDR3 DNA is TGTGCCAGCAGCCCGAGGGGGGCGGTACAAGAGACCCAGTACTTC. Translated: CASSPRGAVQETQYF.

The chain joins TRBV30 to TRBJ1-1, with a tentative D call TRBD1 (5 bases). Germline CDR1 is GTSNPN and CDR2 is SVGIG (reference sequence). This CDR3 region has 14 residues. V was pared by 3 bases and J by 3 bases, with 14 bases between. The CDR3 DNA sequence: TGTGCCTGGAGCGGAGGGGTTGGGGACACTGAAGCTTTCTTT. This codes for CAWSGGVGDTEAFF.

The CDR3 coding sequence is TGTGCCAGCAGTTATTACGGCGCTAACTATGGCTACACCTTC. Translating it yields CASSYYGANYGYTF. The chain combines TRBV6-5 with TRBJ1-2, with D hard to call. CDR1 MNHEY and CDR2 SVGAGI come from the germline V gene. This CDR3 comprises 14 residues. Deletions cut 3 bases from V and 0 bases from J, with 8 bases between.

The rearrangement links TRBV12-3 or TRBV12-4 to TRBJ2-7; maybe TRBD1 (7 bases). The CDR3 is made up of 15 amino acids. With 4 bases removed from V and 2 bases from J, the gap between germline ends came to 15 bases. CDR3 DNA: TGTGCCAGCAGTTGGGGGGACAGTCCAGCCTACGAGCAGTACTTC. It codes for CASSWGDSPAYEQYF.

The rearrangement uses TRBV20-1 and TRBJ2-7; D is ambiguous. CDR3 length: 12 residues. V was trimmed by 3 bases and J by 2 bases, leaving 8 bases between them. Germline V gene data show CDR1 as DFQATT and CDR2 as SNEGSKA (reference sequence). The CDR3 region has the DNA TGCAGTGCTAGGGATGCCACCTACGAGCAGTACTTC. It is translated as CSARDATYEQYF.

The CDR3 DNA is TGTGCCGGGGGATGGACCGGGGAGCTGTTTTTT. It translates to CAGGWTGELFF. The chain has TRBV28 and TRBJ2-2, with D perhaps assigned TRBD1 or TRBD2 (5 bases each). CDR3 length: 11 residues. The V end was cut by 11 bases, the J end by 5 bases, with 9 bases between. Germline values: CDR1 MDHEN, CDR2 SYDVKM.

V gene TRBV9 combines with J gene TRBJ1-2; 7 nucleotides line up with TRBD1. Germline V gene sequence: CDR1 SGDLS, CDR2 YYNGEE. CDR3 size: 16 residues. Unmatched junction bases numbered 12, after V lost 4 bases and J lost 3 bases. The CDR3 DNA follows: TGTGCCAGCAGCCGGGACCGACAGGGCCGCGACTATGGCTACACCTTC. Translating gives CASSRDRQGRDYGYTF. The full variable domain, in which reference TRBV9 and TRBJ1-2 provide the parts outside the CDR3, is DSGVTQTPKHLITATGQRVTLRCSPRSGDLSVYWYQQSLDQGLQFLIQYYNGEERAKGNILERFSAQQFPDLHSELNLSSLELGDSALYFCASSRDRQGRDYGYTFGSGTRLTVV.

V is TRBV4-1 and J is TRBJ2-1, with 9 bases lining up with TRBD2. Trimming removed 5 bases from V and 10 bases from J; junction bases left unmatched: 6. Germline assignment: CDR1 MGHRA and CDR2 YSYEKL. The CDR3 has 13 amino acids. The CDR3 DNA reads TGCGCCAGCAGCTTCGATCTAGCGGGAGAGCAGTTCTTC. Residues: CASSFDLAGEQFF.

The genes are TRBV20-1 and TRBJ2-3, with 8 bases aligning to TRBD1. CDR1 and CDR2 from the germline V gene are DFQATT and SNEGSKA (reference sequence). The CDR3 contains 14 residues. J gave up 1 base and V 4 bases, and 4 bases lay outside the gene matches. The CDR3 sequence is CSATGQGGTDTQYF. In DNA, the CDR3 is TGCAGTGCTACCGGACAGGGTGGCACAGATACGCAGTATTTT.

The CDR3 coding sequence is TGTGCCGGACTCGCGGAGGGGAGTTGTAGTGAGCAGTTCTTC. Protein product: CAGLAEGSCSEQFF. The rearrangement joins TRBV21-1 to TRBJ2-1; TRBD2, the table's D call, was not compared with the DNA. TRBV21-1 is a listed pseudogene. The CDR3 loop spans 14 amino acids.

This clonotype was detected a few times. This chain uses TRBV20-1 with TRBJ1-5, with 9 bases aligning to TRBD1. This CDR3 contains 15 residues. The germline V gene has CDR1 DFQATT and CDR2 SNEGSKA (reference sequence). V was clipped by 5 bases and J by 4 bases; unmatched bases: 9. CDR3 sequence: CSASTTGTGNQPQHF. The CDR3 coding sequence is TGCAGTGCTTCTACAACCGGGACAGGGAATCAGCCCCAGCATTTT.

The chain combines TRBV20-1 with TRBJ2-4; D remains unclear. The CDR3 spans 13 residues. From germline, CDR1 is DFQATT and CDR2 SNEGSKA (reference sequence). V lost 6 bases and J lost 0, with 9 bases in between. The CDR3 DNA sequence: TGCAGTGCCCTGACTTTAGCCAAAAACATTCAGTACTTC. It yields the protein CSALTLAKNIQYF.

The chain employs TRBV4-1 and TRBJ2-1; 11 bases line up with TRBD2. There are 15 residues in the CDR3. CDR1 and CDR2 from the germline V gene are MGHRA and YSYEKL. V shed 0 bases, J shed 9 bases, and the junction held 4 bases outside the gene matches. The CDR3 coding sequence is TGCGCCAGCAGCCAAGAACTAGCGGGAGTCATTGAGCAGTTCTTC. Protein: CASSQELAGVIEQFF.

The chain is built from TRBV7-8 and TRBJ2-1; no reliable D call. V was trimmed by 0 bases and J by 10 bases, leaving 13 bases between them. This CDR3 comprises 14 residues. CDR1 SGHVS and CDR2 FQNEAQ come from the germline V gene. CDR3 region: CASSLAIGYTEQFF. The DNA for the CDR3 is TGTGCCAGCAGCTTAGCAATTGGTTACACGGAGCAGTTCTTC.

The V gene is TRBV19, the J gene TRBJ1-1; D is possibly TRBD1 (5 bases). Trimming removed 7 bases from V and 0 bases from J, with 9 bases in between. The CDR3 covers 13 residues. Germline V gives CDR1 LNHDA, CDR2 SQIVND (reference sequence). CDR3 in DNA: TGTGCCAGTAATGGGGCTATGAACACTGAAGCTTTCTTT. It translates to CASNGAMNTEAFF.

The rearrangement uses TRBV29-1 and TRBJ1-1; D call uncertain. Trimming removed 7 bases from V and 8 bases from J, with 5 bases in between. Germline-derived CDR1 and CDR2 are SQVTM and ANQGSEA. This CDR3 has 8 residues. For the CDR3, the DNA is TGCAGCGACGGAGAAGCTTTCTTT. Translating gives CSDGEAFF.

This CDR3 is CASSFYSLETQYF. CDR3 in DNA: TGTGCCAGCAGTTTCTATTCCCTAGAGACCCAGTACTTC. The chain joins TRBV27 to TRBJ2-5; D call uncertain. V gave up 3 bases and J gave up 4 bases, with 9 bases separating them. This CDR3 has 13 residues. Germline V gives CDR1 MNHEY, CDR2 SMNVEV (reference sequence).

The chain couples TRBV12-3 or TRBV12-4 to TRBJ2-5; the match to TRBD2 covers 9 bases. This CDR3 contains 13 residues. The J segment lost 4 bases and the V segment lost 6 bases, leaving 3 bases of the junction unmatched. The CDR3 sequence is CASSKLAGETQYF. CDR3 nucleotide sequence: TGTGCCAGCAGCAAACTAGCGGGAGAGACCCAGTACTTC.

This chain joins TRBV12-3 or TRBV12-4 and TRBJ2-7, with D perhaps TRBD1 (5 bases). The CDR3 sequence is 13 residues long. V was clipped by 7 bases and J by 3 bases, with 13 bases between them. CDR3 amino acids: CASTLQGDYEQYF. CDR3 nucleotides: TGTGCCAGCACTCTTCAAGGGGACTACGAGCAGTACTTC.

This chain connects TRBV30 to TRBJ1-2, with D perhaps matching TRBD1 (5 bases). CDR3 length: 14 residues. Trimming removed 4 bases from V and 4 bases from J, with 16 bases in between. Germline V CDR1 and CDR2: GTSNPN, SVGIG (reference sequence). The CDR3: CAWIEGHGFYGYTF. The CDR3 DNA reads as TGTGCCTGGATTGAGGGGCACGGCTTCTATGGCTACACCTTC.

This clonotype was observed a single time. This sequence joins TRBV2 and TRBJ2-5, with a possible D match to TRBD2 (6 bases). The CDR3 loop spans 16 amino acids. The V end lost 3 bases, the J end lost 1 base, and 15 bases lay between the germline ends. Per germline, CDR1 SNHLY and CDR2 FYNNEI. CDR3 sequence (DNA): TGTGCCAGCAGTGATGGGGCGGGCGGGGTCCAAGAGACCCAGTACTTC. Translation: CASSDGAGGVQETQYF.